A selection of T cell receptor beta chains follows, all from one sample in a study of cytomegalovirus exposure and HLA in healthy donors. Some clones are missing from TCRdb's copy, which holds only in-frame ones; the method was immunoSEQ multiplex PCR. The sample records roughly 68,000 clones, approximately 96% being singletons. Sequenced material: PBMCs. Receptors originate from a man aged 18 to 30 in good health and CMV-seronegative. The conserved cysteine and the conserved F or W are not part of the CDR3 here. The order of the fields is J gene, V gene, CDR3 protein.

J: TRBJ2-1
V: TRBV6-6
CDR3: ASSSGLAGGNEQF

J: TRBJ1-3
V: TRBV19
CDR3: ASSPLGGQSGNTIY

J: TRBJ2-1
V: TRBV9
CDR3: ASSVVGLGRV

J: TRBJ2-7
V: TRBV6-9
CDR3: ASSDYDRGTSYEQY

J: TRBJ2-1
V: TRBV5-1
CDR3: ASSLVTSGNEQF

J: TRBJ1-4
V: TRBV2
CDR3: AWADRVIEKLF

J: TRBJ1-5
V: TRBV6-6
CDR3: ASSRRAGQPQH

J: TRBJ1-5
V: TRBV19
CDR3: ASSIDIPRNSNQPQH

J: TRBJ2-7
V: TRBV6-4
CDR3: ASSEGGTGISYEQY

J: TRBJ2-7
V: TRBV19
CDR3: ASSIWGQGANEQY

J: TRBJ2-1
V: TRBV2
CDR3: ASKAGSSYNEQF

J: TRBJ2-2
V: TRBV18
CDR3: ASSRTSGRYTGELF

J: TRBJ2-7
V: TRBV4-1
CDR3: ASSPGLSSYEQY

J: TRBJ2-3
V: TRBV19
CDR3: ASSGSTVTGTDTQY

J: TRBJ1-2
V: TRBV5-6
CDR3: ASSHGQNNYGYT

J: TRBJ1-2
V: TRBV11-2
CDR3: ASSSGAGSYT

J: TRBJ2-3
V: TRBV11-2
CDR3: ASSLQDTQY

J: TRBJ1-4
V: TRBV9
CDR3: ASSPWDTYEKLF

J: TRBJ1-2
V: TRBV10-3
CDR3: AISEGGANYGYT

J: TRBJ2-7
V: TRBV4-1
CDR3: ASSQEETGPYEQY

J: TRBJ2-3
V: TRBV6-5
CDR3: ASSYEEGDTQY

J: TRBJ1-4
V: TRBV10-3
CDR3: ASQTGSNEKLF

J: TRBJ2-5
V: TRBV11-3
CDR3: ASSLGGDLQETQY

J: TRBJ2-1
V: TRBV6-1
CDR3: ASSEALRDRGAYNEQF

J: TRBJ1-2
V: TRBV7-9
CDR3: ASSLVGQGSGYT

J: TRBJ2-5
V: TRBV29-1
CDR3: SAKGGQGKETQY

J: TRBJ1-2
V: TRBV28
CDR3: ASSRQGNYGYT

J: TRBJ2-7
V: TRBV2
CDR3: ASSDPYTGAYEQY

J: TRBJ1-1
V: TRBV28
CDR3: ASRTRQGKAF